Detailed here is one TCR beta chain. Some clones are missing from TCRdb's copy, which holds only in-frame ones; the method was immunoSEQ multiplex PCR. The sample has 80,000 to 100,000 clones, 85% to 90% seen once. The source of the sample is a study of T cell responses to AZD1222 COVID-19 vaccine. The CDR3 is 16 amino acids. V shed 6 bases and J 0 bases; nucleotides not matched to a gene: 8. Germline V gives CDR1 LNHDA, CDR2 SQIVND (reference sequence). The starting material was peripheral blood, obtained 28 days after the second AZD1222 dose. This chain connects TRBV19 to TRBJ1-5; 7 nucleotides align to TRBD1. The sequence came from an adult who received the AZD1222 COVID-19 vaccine. CDR3 sequence reads: CASSRTGAHSNQPQHF. CDR3 sequence (DNA): TGTGCCAGTAGCAGAACAGGGGCCCATAGCAATCAGCCCCAGCATTTT.